The 10 T cell receptor beta chains reported below all come from one sample, sequenced in a study of cytomegalovirus exposure and HLA in healthy donors. Vbeta (60) and Jbeta (13) primers were used in the PCR. Clones were read by immunoSEQ multiplex PCR, and TCRdb kept only the in-frame ones, dropping some. Here the sample table reports 50,000 or so clones. The sequenced sample consisted of PBMCs. The receptors derive from a woman in her late teens or twenties in good health and CMV-seronegative.

The rearrangement links TRBV6-5 to TRBJ1-5; 7 bases line up with TRBD1. The CDR3 totals 14 residues. With V trimmed by 2 bases and J by 5 bases, 3 bases remained unmatched. The germline V gene encodes CDR1 MNHEY and CDR2 SVGAGI. The CDR3 protein is CASSYTGVDQPQHF. The CDR3 bases are TGTGCCAGCAGTTACACAGGGGTGGATCAGCCCCAGCATTTT.

V gene TRBV19 combines with J gene TRBJ1-5, with TRBD1 matching over 10 bases. Per the germline V gene, CDR1 is LNHDA and CDR2 is SQIVND (reference sequence). V lost 0 bases, J lost 1 base, and 6 bases stayed unmatched. The CDR3 runs 18 residues. The CDR3 nucleotides read TGTGCCAGTAGTATAGATTGGGACAGGGGTGGGAGCAATCAGCCCCAGCATTTT. Translated, it gives CASSIDWDRGGSNQPQHF.

The gene calls are TRBV6-6 and TRBJ1-5; 8 nucleotides match TRBD1. Trimming cost V 4 bases and J 15 bases; bases outside gene matches: 8. The CDR3 length is 12 residues. The germline V gene has CDR1 MNHNY and CDR2 SVGAGI (reference sequence). DNA of the CDR3: TGTGCCAGCAGTTCCTCGGACAGGGACGGGCATTTT. This codes for CASSSSDRDGHF.

The chain links TRBV9 to TRBJ2-5; 10 bases are a match to TRBD2. The CDR3 runs 16 residues. V was pared by 3 bases and J by 3 bases, with 8 bases of the junction left unmatched. Germline V CDR1 and CDR2: SGDLS, YYNGEE. The CDR3 loop is CASSGGGSGGEETQYF. CDR3 in DNA: TGTGCCAGCAGCGGTGGGGGAAGCGGGGGGGAAGAGACCCAGTACTTC.

V usage is TRBV18 and J usage is TRBJ2-6; 8 bases align to TRBD2. In germline, CDR1 is KGHSH, CDR2 LQKENI. The length of the CDR3 is 16 residues. V gave up 5 bases and J gave up 7 bases; unmatched junction bases: 10. The CDR3 reads CASSGGGTGGANVLTF. The CDR3 DNA sequence: TGTGCCAGCTCAGGCGGGGGGACTGGGGGAGCCAACGTCCTGACTTTC.

V is TRBV4-2 and J is TRBJ1-2; 11 positions match TRBD1. Looked up from germline, CDR1 is LGHNA and CDR2 is YNFKEQ. There are 14 residues in the CDR3. J was trimmed by 7 bases and V by 1 base; bases with no gene match: 2. Written as DNA, the CDR3 is TGTGCCAGCAGCCAAGTAGGGACAGGGGGTGGCTACACCTTC. Protein sequence: CASSQVGTGGGYTF.

This sequence joins TRBV29-1 and TRBJ2-7; D is possibly TRBD2 (6 bases). The V and J ends lost 7 bases and 10 bases respectively, with 17 bases between them. This CDR3 is built from 11 residues. Germline V gives CDR1 SQVTM, CDR2 ANQGSEA. The CDR3 DNA reads as TGCAGCGGGGGGGAGATAGGGACTCAGTACTTC. Protein sequence: CSGGEIGTQYF.

This chain connects TRBV7-9 to TRBJ2-1; D is possibly TRBD2 (5 bases). Germline CDR1 reads SEHNR; CDR2 reads FQNEAQ (reference sequence). Trimming shortened V by 5 bases and J by 10 bases, and 15 bases separated the two germline ends. The CDR3 is 13 residues long. The CDR3 sequence: CASSPGGRYEQFF. The DNA of the CDR3 is TGTGCCAGCAGCCCCGGAGGACGGTACGAGCAGTTCTTC.

V usage is TRBV5-6 and J usage is TRBJ1-1; weak D call: TRBD1 (5 bases). The CDR3 length is 14 residues. Trimming took off 0 bases at V and 3 bases at J, with 9 bases between the two ends. The germline CDR1 and CDR2 sequences are SGHDT and YYEEEE. The DNA of the CDR3 is TGTGCCAGCAGCTTGGAAGGGGTAGACACTGAAGCTTTCTTT. Its protein is CASSLEGVDTEAFF.

The V and J genes are TRBV14 and TRBJ1-1, with a tentative D call TRBD1 (5 bases). Trimming shortened V by 5 bases and J by 1 base, and 11 bases separated the two germline ends. This CDR3 comprises 14 residues. CDR1 is SGHDN and CDR2 is FVKESK in the germline V gene. The CDR3 nucleotides are TGTGCCAGCAGCGAAGCAGGGAAGAACACTGAAGCTTTCTTT. Translated: CASSEAGKNTEAFF.